Presented here are 7 T cell receptor beta chains from one specimen sequenced in a study of CD8 T cells in ankylosing spondylitis. Study-level points and caveats: Fewer than ten highly homologous variants made up a TCR beta motif that seemed to typify ankylosing spondylitis blood.

One entry per CDR3 protein, called by TCRdb with MiXCR from the 5' RACE reads. Seen here are around 490,000 distinct CDR3 sequences, approximately 5% observed once, and the top ten hold under 4.5%. Antigens of these TCRs are unknown. What was sequenced was blood, either unsorted or a sorted T cell fraction (not recorded which). Source of these receptors: a male donor with ankylosing spondylitis.

In its sample, this clonotype was seen many times. This rearrangement joins TRBV20-1 to TRBJ2-5; maybe TRBD2 (5 bases). CDR3 length: 13 amino acids. In germline, CDR1 is DFQATT, CDR2 SNEGSKA (reference sequence). The V gene lost 8 bases and the J gene lost 5 bases, with 18 bases spanning the gap. The CDR3 here is CSPLGRGRETQYF. The CDR3 region has the DNA TGCAGTCCACTAGGACGGGGTAGGGAGACCCAGTACTTC.

This clonotype came up a few times. The chain joins TRBV6-2 or TRBV6-3 to TRBJ2-7; 10 positions agree with TRBD2. Germline loops: CDR1 MNHEY, CDR2 SVGEGT. The trim removed 6 bases at V and 2 bases at J, leaving 16 bases unmatched. The CDR3 loop spans 18 amino acids. The CDR3 sequence is CASSVALSPGLAPYEQYF. The CDR3 DNA reads TGTGCCAGCAGCGTGGCCCTTTCTCCGGGACTAGCGCCCTACGAGCAGTACTTC.

This clonotype was counted at least ten times. This chain links TRBV5-1 with TRBJ1-1, with TRBD1 as a possible D gene (5 bases). V shed 1 base and J shed 4 bases, with 11 bases lying between them. Germline CDR1 SGHRS, CDR2 YFSETQ. This CDR3 is built from 14 residues. CDR3: CASSLSSGTTEAFF. CDR3 nucleotides: TGCGCCAGCAGCTTGAGTTCGGGGACCACTGAAGCTTTCTTT.

The chain links TRBV11-2 to TRBJ2-3, with 12 nucleotides matching TRBD2. The CDR3 is 16 amino acids. The V segment lost 5 bases and the J segment 3 bases; nucleotides outside the gene matches: 6. CDR1 is SGHAT, CDR2 FQNNGV, per germline. CDR3 region: CASSPGLAGKTDTQYF. CDR3 sequence (DNA): TGTGCCAGCAGCCCCGGACTAGCGGGGAAGACAGATACGCAGTATTTT.

At least ten counts were recorded for this clonotype. The rearrangement links TRBV20-1 to TRBJ2-7; 10 positions match TRBD2. J gave up 4 bases and V 5 bases, and 11 bases lay outside the gene matches. The CDR3 consists of 15 residues. Germline assignment: CDR1 DFQATT and CDR2 SNEGSKA (reference sequence). The CDR3 DNA is TGCAGTGCTGGGGGGACTAGCGCGAACATTTACGAGCAGTACTTC. Its protein is CSAGGTSANIYEQYF.

This clonotype has ten or more counts. The CDR3 region has the DNA TGCAGCGTTGCGGGACAGGCCGACGGAACGCAGTACTTC. The encoded protein is CSVAGQADGTQYF. The chain couples TRBV29-1 to TRBJ2-7, with 8 bases fitting TRBD1. The germline gives CDR1 SQVTM, CDR2 ANQGSEA. This CDR3 has 13 amino acids. The J segment lost 9 bases and the V segment lost 4 bases, leaving 11 bases of the junction unmatched.

This clonotype was counted ten times or more. The chain joins TRBV20-1 to TRBJ2-7; D uncertain. Germline V gene lookup returns CDR1 DFQATT and CDR2 SNEGSKA (reference sequence). Trimming stripped 3 bases from V and 0 bases from J, with 15 bases between. This CDR3 has 15 residues. This CDR3 is CSARDPGSPSYEQYF. In DNA form, the CDR3 reads TGCAGTGCTAGGGATCCTGGCAGTCCCTCCTACGAGCAGTACTTC.